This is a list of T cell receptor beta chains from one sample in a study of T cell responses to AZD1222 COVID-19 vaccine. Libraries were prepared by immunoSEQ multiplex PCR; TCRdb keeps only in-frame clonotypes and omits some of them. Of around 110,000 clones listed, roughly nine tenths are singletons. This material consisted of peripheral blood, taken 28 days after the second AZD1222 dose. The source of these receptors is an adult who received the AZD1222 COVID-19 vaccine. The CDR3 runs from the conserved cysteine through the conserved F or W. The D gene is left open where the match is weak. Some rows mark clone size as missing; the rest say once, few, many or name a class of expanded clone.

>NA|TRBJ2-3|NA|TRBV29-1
TGCAGCGTCCTGGGGGCGTTTTCGACTTCAGATACGCAGTATTTT
CSVLGAFSTSDTQYF
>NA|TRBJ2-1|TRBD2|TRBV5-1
TGCGCCAGCAGCTTCGGGGGGAATGAGCAGTTCTTC
CASSFGGNEQFF
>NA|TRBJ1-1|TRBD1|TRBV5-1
TGCGCCAGCAGCTTGGCCTCGACAGGGAAGAACACTGAAGCTTTCTTT
CASSLASTGKNTEAFF
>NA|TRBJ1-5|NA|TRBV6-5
TGTGCCAGCGCTTCCAGGGTAGATCAGCCCCAGCATTTT
CASASRVDQPQHF
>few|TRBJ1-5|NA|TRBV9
TGTGCCAGCAGCGTGGGGGTCGGCAATCAGCCCCAGCATTTT
CASSVGVGNQPQHF
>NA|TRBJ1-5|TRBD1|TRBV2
TGTGCCAGCAGGGGGTGGACAGAGGGGGCCCAGCCCCAGCATTTT
CASRGWTEGAQPQHF
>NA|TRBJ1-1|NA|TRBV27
TGTGCCAGCAGTTTATGGGGTGACACTGAAGCTTTCTTT
CASSLWGDTEAFF
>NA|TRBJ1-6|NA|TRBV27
TGTGCCAGCAGTTTCGGGAATTCACCCCTCCACTTT
CASSFGNSPLHF
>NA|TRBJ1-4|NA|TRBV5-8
TGTGCCAGCAGCCCCGGTTCCATGGGGAATGAAAAACTGTTTTTT
CASSPGSMGNEKLFF
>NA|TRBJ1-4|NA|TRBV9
TGTGCCAGCAGCGTAGGTCGCCAGGTTAATGAAAAACTGTTTTTT
CASSVGRQVNEKLFF
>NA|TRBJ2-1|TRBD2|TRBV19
TGTGCCAGTAGTATAAGGGGAGGGAGCTACAATGAGCAGTTCTTC
CASSIRGGSYNEQFF
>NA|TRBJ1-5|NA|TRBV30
TGTGCCTGGAGTGGAGGGGCCTTCAATCAGCCCCAGCATTTT
CAWSGGAFNQPQHF
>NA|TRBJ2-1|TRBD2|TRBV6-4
TGTGCCAGCACTCTGCCCGGGACTAGGATCTGCGAGCAGTTCTTC
CASTLPGTRICEQFF
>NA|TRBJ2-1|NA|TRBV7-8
TGTGCCAGCAGCTTTATATTGGACCCACCGTCTAGCTCCTACAATGAGCAGTTCTTC
CASSFILDPPSSSYNEQFF
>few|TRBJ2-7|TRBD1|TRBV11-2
TGTGCCAGCAGCCGGACAGGACCCGAGCAGTACTTC
CASSRTGPEQYF
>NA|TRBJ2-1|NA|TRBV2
TGTGCCAGCATCGAAGGACGGACAGAGCAGTTCTTC
CASIEGRTEQFF
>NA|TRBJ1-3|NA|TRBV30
TGTGCCTGGAGTGTACATTATTTGGACGGTTCTGGAAACACCATATATTTT
CAWSVHYLDGSGNTIYF
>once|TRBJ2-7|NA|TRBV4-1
TGCGCCAGCAGCCAAGCTAGGTCACAACAATACGAGCAGTACTTC
CASSQARSQQYEQYF
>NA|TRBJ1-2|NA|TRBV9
TGTGCCAGCAGCTCCTCCGGGGGCGTTGGCTACACCTTC
CASSSSGGVGYTF
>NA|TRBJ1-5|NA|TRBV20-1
TGCAGTGCTAGTCCCAGGGGTCTCGGTCAGCCCCAGCATTTT
CSASPRGLGQPQHF
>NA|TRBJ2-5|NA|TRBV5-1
TGCGCCAGCAGCTTGCCCTCGACTAGGGAGACCCAGTACTTC
CASSLPSTRETQYF
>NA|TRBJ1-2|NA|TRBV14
TGTGCCAGCAGCCAAGATCTGGGAGGGATGGGCTATGGCTACACCTTC
CASSQDLGGMGYGYTF
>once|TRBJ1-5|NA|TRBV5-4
TGTGCCAGCAGCTTGGACAGTCATCAGCCCCAGCATTTT
CASSLDSHQPQHF
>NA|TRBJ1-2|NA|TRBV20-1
TGCAGTGTCCAGGGGACCTATGGCTACACCTTC
CSVQGTYGYTF
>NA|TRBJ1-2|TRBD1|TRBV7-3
TGTGCCAGCAGCCCTCAGGGGGGGATTGGCTACACCTTC
CASSPQGGIGYTF
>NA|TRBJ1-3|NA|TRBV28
TGTGCCAGCAGTTTATACTCTGGAAACACCATATATTTT
CASSLYSGNTIYF
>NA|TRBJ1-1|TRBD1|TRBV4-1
TGCGCCAGCAGCCATGACGACAGGGGGATAGCAGACACTGAAGCTTTCTTT
CASSHDDRGIADTEAFF
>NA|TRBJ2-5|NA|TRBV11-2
TGTGCCAGCAGCGTAAATCAGGGGGAGGGATTTTTTGGTCAAGAGACCCAGTACTTC
CASSVNQGEGFFGQETQYF
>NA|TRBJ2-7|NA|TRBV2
TGTGCCAGCAGTGAAGCTACTTATAAGGCTGGCTACGAGCAGTACTTC
CASSEATYKAGYEQYF
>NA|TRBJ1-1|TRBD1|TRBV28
TGTGCCAGCACCGGACAGGACGACATGAACACTGAAGCTTTCTTT
CASTGQDDMNTEAFF
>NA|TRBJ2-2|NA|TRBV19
TGTGCCAGTAGAGCTCGGGCCGGGGAGCTGTTTTTT
CASRARAGELFF
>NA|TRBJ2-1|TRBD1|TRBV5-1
TGCGCCAGCAGCACCTGGACAGGTCGCTACAATGAGCAGTTCTTC
CASSTWTGRYNEQFF
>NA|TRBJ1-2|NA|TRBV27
TGTGCCAGCAGGGGGGCAGGCTATGGCTACACCTTC
CASRGAGYGYTF
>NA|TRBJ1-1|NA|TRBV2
TGTGCCAGCACCCTGGGCGCGGGGACTGAAGCTTTCTTT
CASTLGAGTEAFF
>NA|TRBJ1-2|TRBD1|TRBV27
TGTGCCAGCAGTTTACAGGGGGCGAACTATGGCTACACCTTC
CASSLQGANYGYTF
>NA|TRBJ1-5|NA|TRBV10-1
TGCGCCAGCAGTGAGTCGCGCCGGGGGAGCAATCAGCCCCAGCATTTT
CASSESRRGSNQPQHF
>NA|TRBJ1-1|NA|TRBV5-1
TGCGCCAGCAGCTTTGGACAGAACACTGAAGCTTTCTTT
CASSFGQNTEAFF
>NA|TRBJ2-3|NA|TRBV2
TGTGCCAGCAGGGGGGTGTTAGGGGCCACAGATACGCAGTATTTT
CASRGVLGATDTQYF
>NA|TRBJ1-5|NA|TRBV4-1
TGCGCCAGCAGCCAAGCGCAGGGAGGGTATCGGCAGCCCCAGCATTTT
CASSQAQGGYRQPQHF
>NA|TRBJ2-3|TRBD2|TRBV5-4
TGTGCCAGCAGCTCTAGCGGGAGGGCCGCCGCAGATACGCAGTATTTT
CASSSSGRAAADTQYF
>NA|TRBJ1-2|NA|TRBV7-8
TGTGCCAGCGCCCCCGGGGCAGTCGCTGATGGCTACACCTTC
CASAPGAVADGYTF
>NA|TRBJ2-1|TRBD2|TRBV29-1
TGCAGCGCCCGGACTAGCACCTCCTACAATGAGCAGTTCTTC
CSARTSTSYNEQFF
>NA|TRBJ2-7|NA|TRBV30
TGTGCCTGGAGTGTACCAGGGTCCTACGAGCAGTACTTC
CAWSVPGSYEQYF
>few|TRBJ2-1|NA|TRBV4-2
TGTGCCAGCAGCCAGATACAGGAGGGCTCCTACAATGAGCAGTTCTTC
CASSQIQEGSYNEQFF
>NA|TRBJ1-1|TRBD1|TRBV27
TGTGCCAGCATCAATTTGGACAGGGCTGCTGAAGCTTTCTTT
CASINLDRAAEAFF
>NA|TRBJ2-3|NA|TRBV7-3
TGTGCCAGCAGCTTAACGCGGTCTGACACGCAGTATTTT
CASSLTRSDTQYF
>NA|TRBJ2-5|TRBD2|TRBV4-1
TGCGCCAGCAGCCAAGGACTCGGACTAGCGGGAGTGTGGCAAGAGACCCAGTACTTC
CASSQGLGLAGVWQETQYF
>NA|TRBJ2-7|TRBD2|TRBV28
TGTGCCAGCGGTAATCCGGGCTCGGGACTAGCATCCGAGCAGTACTTC
CASGNPGSGLASEQYF
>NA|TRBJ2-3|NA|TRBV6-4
TGTGCCAGCAGTGAGTCAGGGGCCACAGATACGCAGTATTTT
CASSESGATDTQYF
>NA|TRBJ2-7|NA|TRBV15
TGTGCCACCAGCAGGCCGTGGGCGGCTGACTACGAGCAGTACTTC
CATSRPWAADYEQYF
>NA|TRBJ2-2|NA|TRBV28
TGTGCCAGCTGGCGGACCGTTAACACCGGGGAGCTGTTTTTT
CASWRTVNTGELFF
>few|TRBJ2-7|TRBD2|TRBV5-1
TGCGCCAGCAAAAGACTAGCGGGTGGTAACGAGCAGTACTTC
CASKRLAGGNEQYF
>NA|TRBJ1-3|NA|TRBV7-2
TGTGCCAGCAGCATATTTTCGGGCGGGGGAAACACCATATATTTT
CASSIFSGGGNTIYF
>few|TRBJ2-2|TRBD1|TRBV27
TGTGCCAGCAGAACCTTCGGACAGGGAAGCACCGGGGAGCTGTTTTTT
CASRTFGQGSTGELFF